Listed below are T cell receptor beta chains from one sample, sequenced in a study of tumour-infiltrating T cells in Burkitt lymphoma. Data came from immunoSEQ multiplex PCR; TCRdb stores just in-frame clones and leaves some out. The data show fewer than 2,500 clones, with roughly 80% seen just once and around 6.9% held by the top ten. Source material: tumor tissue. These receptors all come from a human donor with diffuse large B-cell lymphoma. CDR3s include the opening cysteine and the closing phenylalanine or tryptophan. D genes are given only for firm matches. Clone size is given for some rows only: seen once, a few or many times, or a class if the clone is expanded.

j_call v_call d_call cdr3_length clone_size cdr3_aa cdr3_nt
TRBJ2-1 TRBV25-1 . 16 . CASSDSAFSSYNEQFF TGTGCCAGCAGTGATTCGGCCTTCAGCTCCTACAATGAGCAGTTCTTC
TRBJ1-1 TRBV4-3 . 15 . CASSHFYVRNTEAFF TGCGCCAGCAGCCACTTCTACGTACGGAACACTGAAGCTTTCTTT
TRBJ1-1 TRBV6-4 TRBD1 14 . CASSGFPGQGTAFF TGTGCCAGCAGTGGTTTTCCGGGACAGGGAACGGCTTTCTTT
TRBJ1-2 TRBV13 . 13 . CASSFRQLYGYTF TGTGCCAGCAGCTTTCGGCAACTATATGGCTACACCTTC
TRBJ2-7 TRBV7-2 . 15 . CASSLASNRGSEQYF TGTGCCAGCAGCTTAGCGAGTAATAGGGGGTCCGAGCAGTACTTC
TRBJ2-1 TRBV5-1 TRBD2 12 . CASRAGVNEQFF TGCGCCAGCAGGGCGGGGGTTAATGAGCAGTTCTTC
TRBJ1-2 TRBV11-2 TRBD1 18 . CASSLDKGGQLFGYGYTF TGTGCCAGCAGCTTAGATAAGGGGGGACAGTTGTTTGGCTATGGCTACACCTTC
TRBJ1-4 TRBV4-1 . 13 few CASSLRRNEKLFF TGCGCCAGCAGCCTCAGACGTAATGAAAAACTGTTTTTT
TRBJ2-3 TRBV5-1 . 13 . CASSLRSTDTQYF TGCGCCAGCAGCTTACGTAGCACAGATACGCAGTATTTT
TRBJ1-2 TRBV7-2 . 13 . CASSLYRADGYTF TGTGCCAGCAGCTTATACAGGGCTGATGGCTACACCTTC
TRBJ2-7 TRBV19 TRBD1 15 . CASSINGDSTYEQYF TGTGCCAGTAGTATTAATGGGGACAGTACCTACGAGCAGTACTTC
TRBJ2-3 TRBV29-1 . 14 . CSVERGVGTDTQYF TGCAGCGTTGAAAGAGGGGTGGGCACAGATACGCAGTATTTT
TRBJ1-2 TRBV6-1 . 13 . CASSERKNYGYTF TGTGCCAGCAGTGAGAGAAAAAACTATGGCTACACCTTC
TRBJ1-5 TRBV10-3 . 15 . CAISASDISNQPQHF TGTGCCATCAGTGCATCGGACATTAGCAATCAGCCCCAGCATTTT
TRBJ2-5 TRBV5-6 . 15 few CASSPYRGARETQYF TGTGCCAGCAGCCCCTACCGGGGGGCGAGGGAGACCCAGTACTTC
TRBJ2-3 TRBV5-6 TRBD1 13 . CASSLTGGNTQYF TGTGCCAGCAGCTTGACAGGGGGAAATACGCAGTATTTT
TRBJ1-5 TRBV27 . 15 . CASSSLGASNQPQHF TGTGCCAGCAGCTCCCTCGGAGCAAGCAATCAGCCCCAGCATTTT
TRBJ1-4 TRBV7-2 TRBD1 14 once CASSLGQGGEKLFF TGTGCCAGCAGCCTGGGACAGGGTGGTGAAAAACTGTTTTTT
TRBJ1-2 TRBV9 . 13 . CASSVDGPWGYTF TGTGCCAGCAGCGTGGACGGACCCTGGGGCTACACCTTC
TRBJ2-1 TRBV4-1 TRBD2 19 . CASSQDPAGGSSSYNEQFF TGCGCCAGCAGCCAAGACCCAGCGGGGGGCTCGAGCTCCTACAATGAGCAGTTCTTC
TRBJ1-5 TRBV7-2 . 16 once CASSLAPGGFGQPQHF TGTGCCAGCAGCTTAGCGCCGGGGGGGTTCGGTCAGCCCCAGCATTTT
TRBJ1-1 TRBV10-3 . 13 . CAISQGQNTEAFF TGTGCCATCAGCCAGGGACAGAACACTGAAGCTTTCTTT
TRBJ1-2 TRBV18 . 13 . CASSVTGAEGYTF TGTGCCAGCTCTGTTACGGGGGCGGAAGGCTACACCTTC